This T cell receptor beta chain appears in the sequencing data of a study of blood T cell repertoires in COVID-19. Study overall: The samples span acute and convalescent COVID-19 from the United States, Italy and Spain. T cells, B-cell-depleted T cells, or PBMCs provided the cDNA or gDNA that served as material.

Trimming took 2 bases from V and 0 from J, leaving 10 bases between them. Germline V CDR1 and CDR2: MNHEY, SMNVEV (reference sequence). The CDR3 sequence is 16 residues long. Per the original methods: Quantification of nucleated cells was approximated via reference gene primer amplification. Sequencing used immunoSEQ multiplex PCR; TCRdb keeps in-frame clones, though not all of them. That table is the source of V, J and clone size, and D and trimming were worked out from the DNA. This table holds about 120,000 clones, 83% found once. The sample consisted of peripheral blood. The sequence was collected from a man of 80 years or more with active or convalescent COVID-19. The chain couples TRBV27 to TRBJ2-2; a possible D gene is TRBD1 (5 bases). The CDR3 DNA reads TGTGCCAGCAGTTTAGTGGTAGGGGCGAACACCGGGGAGCTGTTTTTT. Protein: CASSLVVGANTGELFF.